This T cell receptor (beta chain) comes out of a study of blood T cell repertoires in COVID-19. Turning to the study itself: Whether acute or convalescent, the COVID-19 samples came from the United States, Italy and Spain. From T cells, B-cell-depleted T cells, or PBMCs came the material, which was cDNA or gDNA.

This CDR3 has 12 residues. V lost 7 bases and J 4 bases, leaving 8 bases between the germline ends. The germline gives CDR1 MDHEN, CDR2 SYDVKM. Authors' processing steps: Amplification with reference gene primers provided the estimates of nucleated cell counts. TCRdb's table, derived via immunoSEQ multiplex PCR, lists solely in-frame clones and lacks some. The V and J calls and clone size were taken over from that table, and D and trimming were inferred from the DNA. Here the sample spans about 120,000 clones, around 87% being singletons. The receptor comes from a woman in her 70s with acute or convalescent COVID-19. The rearrangement links TRBV28 to TRBJ2-1; possibly TRBD2 for D (6 bases). The specimen sequenced was peripheral blood. The CDR3 protein is CASKEGYNEQFF. The DNA of the CDR3 is TGTGCCAGCAAGGAGGGGTACAATGAGCAGTTCTTC.